This T cell receptor (beta chain) was identified in a study of technical replicates of blood from a few donors. TCRdb's copy holds only in-frame clones and misses some; the assay was immunoSEQ multiplex PCR. This sample yields 65,000 to 95,000 clones, of which 85% to 95% are seen a single time; 0.39% belongs to the top ten. The J segment lost 2 bases and the V segment lost 6 bases, leaving 7 bases of the junction unmatched. The CDR3 consists of 13 residues. CDR1 is SQVTM and CDR2 is ANQGSEA in the germline V gene. The receptor's source is a human donor in good health. The rearrangement links TRBV29-1 to TRBJ2-7; 7 nucleotides agree with TRBD2. What was sequenced was T cells isolated from PBMCs. CDR3 sequence (DNA): TGCAGCGTCATGACTAGCTCTACCTACGAGCAGTACTTC. Amino acids: CSVMTSSTYEQYF.